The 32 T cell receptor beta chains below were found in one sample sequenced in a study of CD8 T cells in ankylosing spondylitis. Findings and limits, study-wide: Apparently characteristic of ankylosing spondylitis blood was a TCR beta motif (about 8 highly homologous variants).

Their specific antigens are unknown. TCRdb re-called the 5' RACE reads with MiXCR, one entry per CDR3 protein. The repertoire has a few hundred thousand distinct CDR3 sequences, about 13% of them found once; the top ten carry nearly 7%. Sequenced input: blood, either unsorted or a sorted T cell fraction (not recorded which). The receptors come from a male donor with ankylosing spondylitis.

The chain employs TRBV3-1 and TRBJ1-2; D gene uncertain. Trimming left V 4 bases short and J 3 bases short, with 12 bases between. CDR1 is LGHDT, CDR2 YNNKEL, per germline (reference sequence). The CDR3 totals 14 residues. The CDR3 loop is CASSPVASDYGYTF. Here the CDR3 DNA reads TGTGCCAGCAGCCCAGTGGCTTCGGACTATGGCTACACCTTC. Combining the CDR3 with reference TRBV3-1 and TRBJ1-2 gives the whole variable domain DTAVSQTPKYLVTQMGNDKSIKCEQNLGHDTMYWYKQDSKKFLKIMFSYNNKELIINETVPNRFSPKSPDKAHLNLHINSLELGDSAVYFCASSPVASDYGYTFGSGTRLTVV.

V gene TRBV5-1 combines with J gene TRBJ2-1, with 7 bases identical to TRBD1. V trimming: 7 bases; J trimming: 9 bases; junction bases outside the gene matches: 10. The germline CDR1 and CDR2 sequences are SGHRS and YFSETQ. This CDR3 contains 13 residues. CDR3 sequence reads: CASGDRVEGEQFF. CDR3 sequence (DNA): TGCGCCAGCGGCGACAGGGTAGAGGGTGAGCAGTTCTTC.

CDR3: CASRIPGTPGRGYTF. The CDR3 coding sequence is TGTGCCAGCAGAATTCCCGGGACGCCAGGGCGAGGCTACACCTTC. The genes are TRBV28 and TRBJ1-2, with a possible D match to TRBD1 (5 bases). The CDR3 loop spans 15 amino acids. CDR1 and CDR2 (germline): MDHEN, SYDVKM. V lost 6 bases, J lost 8 bases, and 22 bases lay in between.

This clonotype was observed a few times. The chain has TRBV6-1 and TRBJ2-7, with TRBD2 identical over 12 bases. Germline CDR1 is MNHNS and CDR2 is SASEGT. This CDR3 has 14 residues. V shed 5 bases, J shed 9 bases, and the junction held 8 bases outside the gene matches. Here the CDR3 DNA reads TGTGCCAGCAGTCGCGGACTAGCGGGACAATCGCAGTACGTC. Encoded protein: CASSRGLAGQSQYV.

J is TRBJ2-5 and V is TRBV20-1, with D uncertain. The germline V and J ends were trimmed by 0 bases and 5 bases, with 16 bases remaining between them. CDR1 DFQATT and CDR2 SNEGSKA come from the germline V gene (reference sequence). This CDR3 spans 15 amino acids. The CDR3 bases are TGCAGTGCTAGAGATCCCGCTGCGCCCGGGGAGACCCAGTACTTC. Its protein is CSARDPAAPGETQYF.

The CDR3 here is CASSLELAGAQYF. In nucleotides, the CDR3 is TGCGCCAGCAGCTTGGAACTAGCGGGAGCCCAGTACTTC. The V call is TRBV5-1, the J call TRBJ2-5, with 11 nucleotides matching TRBD2. V was clipped by 0 bases and J by 9 bases; unmatched bases: 1. The germline V gene has CDR1 SGHRS and CDR2 YFSETQ. CDR3 size: 13 residues.

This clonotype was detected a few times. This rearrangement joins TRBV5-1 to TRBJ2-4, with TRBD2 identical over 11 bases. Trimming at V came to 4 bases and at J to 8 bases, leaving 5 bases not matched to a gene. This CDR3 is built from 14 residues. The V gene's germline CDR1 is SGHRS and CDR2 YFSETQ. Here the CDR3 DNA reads TGCGCCAGCAGCACAACTAGCGGGAGAGACATTCAGTACTTC. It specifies CASSTTSGRDIQYF.

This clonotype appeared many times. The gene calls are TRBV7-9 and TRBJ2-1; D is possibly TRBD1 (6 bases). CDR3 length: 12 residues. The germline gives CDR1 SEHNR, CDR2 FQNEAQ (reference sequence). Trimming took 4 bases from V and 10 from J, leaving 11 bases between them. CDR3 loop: CASSSGQKEQFF. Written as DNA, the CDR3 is TGTGCCAGCAGCTCGGGACAAAAAGAGCAGTTCTTC. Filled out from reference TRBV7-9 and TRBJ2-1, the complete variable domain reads DTGVSQNPRHKITKRGQNVTFRCDPISEHNRLYWYRQTLGQGPEFLTYFQNEAQLEKSRLLSDRFSAERPKGSFSTLEIQRTEQGDSAMYLCASSSGQKEQFFGPGTRLTVL.

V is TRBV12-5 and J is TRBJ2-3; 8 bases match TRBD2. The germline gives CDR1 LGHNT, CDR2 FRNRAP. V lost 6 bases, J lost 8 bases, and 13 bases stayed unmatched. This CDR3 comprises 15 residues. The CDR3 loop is CASGFGPGGLGTQYF. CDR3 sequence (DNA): TGTGCTAGTGGCTTCGGTCCGGGAGGGCTGGGTACGCAGTATTTT.

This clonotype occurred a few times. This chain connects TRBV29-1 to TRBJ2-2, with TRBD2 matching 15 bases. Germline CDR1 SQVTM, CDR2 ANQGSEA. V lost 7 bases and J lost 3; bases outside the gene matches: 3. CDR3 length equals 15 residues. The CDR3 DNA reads TGCAGCGGGACTAGCGGGAGGGCCGACACCGGGGAGCTGTTTTTT. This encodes CSGTSGRADTGELFF.

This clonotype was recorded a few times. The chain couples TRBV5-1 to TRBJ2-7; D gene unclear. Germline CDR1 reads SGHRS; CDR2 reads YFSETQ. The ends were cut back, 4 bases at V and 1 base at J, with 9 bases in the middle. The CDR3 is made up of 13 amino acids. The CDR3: CASSMTTSYEQYF. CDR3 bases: TGCGCCAGCAGCATGACAACTTCCTACGAGCAGTACTTC.

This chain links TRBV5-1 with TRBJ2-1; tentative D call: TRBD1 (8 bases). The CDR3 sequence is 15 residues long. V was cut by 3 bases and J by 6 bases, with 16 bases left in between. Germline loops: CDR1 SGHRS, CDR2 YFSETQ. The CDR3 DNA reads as TGCGCCAGCAGCTGGGGGGGACAGGCCCCCAATGAGCAGTTCTTC. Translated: CASSWGGQAPNEQFF.

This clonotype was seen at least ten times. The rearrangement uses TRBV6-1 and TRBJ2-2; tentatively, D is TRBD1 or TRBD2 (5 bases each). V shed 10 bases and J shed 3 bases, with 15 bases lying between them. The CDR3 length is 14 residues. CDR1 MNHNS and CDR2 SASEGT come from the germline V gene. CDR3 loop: CATGPPEDTGELFF. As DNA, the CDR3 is TGTGCCACGGGACCACCAGAGGACACCGGGGAGCTGTTTTTT.

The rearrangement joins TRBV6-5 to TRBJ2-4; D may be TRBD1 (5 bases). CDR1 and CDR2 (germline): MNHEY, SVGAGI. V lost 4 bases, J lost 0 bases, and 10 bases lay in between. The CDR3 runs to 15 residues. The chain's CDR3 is CASSSGHKAKNIQYF. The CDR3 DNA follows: TGTGCCAGCAGTTCTGGACATAAAGCCAAAAACATTCAGTACTTC.

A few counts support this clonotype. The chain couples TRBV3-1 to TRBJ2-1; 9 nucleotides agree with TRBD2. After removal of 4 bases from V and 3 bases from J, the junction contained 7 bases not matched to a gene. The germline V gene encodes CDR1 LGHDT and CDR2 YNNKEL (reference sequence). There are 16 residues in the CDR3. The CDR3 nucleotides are TGTGCCAGCAGCCGGTTAGCTAGCGGGGTCTACAATGAGCAGTTCTTC. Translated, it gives CASSRLASGVYNEQFF.

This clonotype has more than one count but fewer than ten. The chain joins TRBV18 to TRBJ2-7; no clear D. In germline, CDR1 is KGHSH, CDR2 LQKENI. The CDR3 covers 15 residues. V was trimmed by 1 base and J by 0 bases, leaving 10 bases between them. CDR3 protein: CASSPRVGDSYEQYV. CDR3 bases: TGTGCCAGCTCACCACGGGTTGGGGACTCCTACGAGCAGTACGTC.

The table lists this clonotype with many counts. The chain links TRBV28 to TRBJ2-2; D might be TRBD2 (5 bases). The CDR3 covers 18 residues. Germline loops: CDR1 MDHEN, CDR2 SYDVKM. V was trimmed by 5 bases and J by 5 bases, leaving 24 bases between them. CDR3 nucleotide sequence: TGTGCCAGCAGTCCCTCTTGGGCCGCGCGGAGGAAGACCGGGGAGCTGTTTTTT. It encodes CASSPSWAARRKTGELFF.

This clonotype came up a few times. The CDR3 loop is CSARTGETQYF. In DNA form, the CDR3 reads TGCAGTGCCCGGACAGGGGAGACCCAGTACTTC. The V call is TRBV20-1, the J call TRBJ2-5; 8 nucleotides align to TRBD1. The germline V gene has CDR1 DFQATT and CDR2 SNEGSKA (reference sequence). The V segment lost 6 bases and the J segment 5 bases; nucleotides outside the gene matches: 2. There are 11 residues in the CDR3.

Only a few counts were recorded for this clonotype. The CDR3 reads CASTSDTEEPQHF. CDR3 DNA: TGTGCCAGCACCTCGGACACGGAGGAGCCCCAGCATTTT. V and J are TRBV12-3 or TRBV12-4 and TRBJ1-5; D might be TRBD1 (5 bases). This CDR3 has 13 amino acids. Trimming took 7 bases from V and 8 from J, leaving 15 bases between them.

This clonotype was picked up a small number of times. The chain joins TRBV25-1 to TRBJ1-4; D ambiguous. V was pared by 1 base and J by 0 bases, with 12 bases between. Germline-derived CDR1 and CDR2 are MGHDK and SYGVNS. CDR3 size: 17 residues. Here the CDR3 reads CASSESQAITTNEKLFF. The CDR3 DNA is TGTGCCAGCAGTGAATCCCAGGCTATTACAACTAATGAAAAACTGTTTTTT. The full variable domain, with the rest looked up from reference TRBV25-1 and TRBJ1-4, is EADIYQTPRYLVIGTGKKITLECSQTMGHDKMYWYQQDPGMELHLIHYSYGVNSTEKGDLSSESTVSRIRTEHFPLTLESARPSHTSQYLCASSESQAITTNEKLFFGSGTQLSVL.

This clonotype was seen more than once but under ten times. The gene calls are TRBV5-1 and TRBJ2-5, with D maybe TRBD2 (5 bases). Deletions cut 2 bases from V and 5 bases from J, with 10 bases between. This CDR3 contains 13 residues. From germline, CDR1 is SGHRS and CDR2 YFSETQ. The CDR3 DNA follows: TGCGCCAGCAGCTTCGGGGTTCACGAGACCCAGTACTTC. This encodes CASSFGVHETQYF.

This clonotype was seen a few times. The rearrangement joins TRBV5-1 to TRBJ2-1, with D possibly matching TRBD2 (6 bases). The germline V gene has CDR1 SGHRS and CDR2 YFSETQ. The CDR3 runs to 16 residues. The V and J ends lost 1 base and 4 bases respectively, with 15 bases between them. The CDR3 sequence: CASSLSRREAYNEQFF. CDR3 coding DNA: TGCGCCAGCAGCTTGTCGCGGAGGGAAGCGTACAATGAGCAGTTCTTC.

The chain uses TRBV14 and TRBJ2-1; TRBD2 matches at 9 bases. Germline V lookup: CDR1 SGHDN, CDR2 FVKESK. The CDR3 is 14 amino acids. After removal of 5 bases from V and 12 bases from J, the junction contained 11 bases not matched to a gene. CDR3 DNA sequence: TGTGCCAGCAGCGCCGGGACTAGCAGCCACGGGCAGTTCTTC. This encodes CASSAGTSSHGQFF. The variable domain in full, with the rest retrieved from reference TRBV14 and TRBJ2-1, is EAGVTQFPSHSVIEKGQTVTLRCDPISGHDNLYWYRRVMGKEIKFLLHFVKESKQDESGMPNNRFLAERTGGTYSTLKVQPAELEDSGVYFCASSAGTSSHGQFFGPGTRLTVL.

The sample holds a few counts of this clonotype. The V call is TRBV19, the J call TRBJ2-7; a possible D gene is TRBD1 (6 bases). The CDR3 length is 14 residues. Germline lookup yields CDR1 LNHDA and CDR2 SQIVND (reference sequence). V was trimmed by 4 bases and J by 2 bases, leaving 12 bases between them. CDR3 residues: CASSNREQAYEQYF. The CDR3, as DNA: TGTGCCAGTAGTAACAGGGAGCAAGCCTACGAGCAGTACTTC.

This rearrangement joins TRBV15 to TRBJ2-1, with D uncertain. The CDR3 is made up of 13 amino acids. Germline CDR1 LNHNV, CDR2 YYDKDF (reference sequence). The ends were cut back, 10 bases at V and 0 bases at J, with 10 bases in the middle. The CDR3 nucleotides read TGTGCCATCAAAGGAGTCTCCTACAATGAGCAGTTCTTC. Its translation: CAIKGVSYNEQFF.

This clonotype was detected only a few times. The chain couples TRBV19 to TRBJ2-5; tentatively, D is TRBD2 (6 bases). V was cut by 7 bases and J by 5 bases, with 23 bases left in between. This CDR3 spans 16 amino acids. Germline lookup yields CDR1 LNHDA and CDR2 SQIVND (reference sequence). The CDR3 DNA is TGTGCCAGTACCTCAACGGGTACTAGCTGGTACGAGACCCAGTACTTC. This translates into CASTSTGTSWYETQYF.

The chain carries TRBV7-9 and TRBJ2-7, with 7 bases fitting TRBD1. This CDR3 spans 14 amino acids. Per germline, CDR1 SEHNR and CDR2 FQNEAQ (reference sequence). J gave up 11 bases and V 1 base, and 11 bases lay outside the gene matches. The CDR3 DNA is TGTGCCAGCAGCTTAGGTACCGGGACAGAGGGGGAGTACGTC. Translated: CASSLGTGTEGEYV.

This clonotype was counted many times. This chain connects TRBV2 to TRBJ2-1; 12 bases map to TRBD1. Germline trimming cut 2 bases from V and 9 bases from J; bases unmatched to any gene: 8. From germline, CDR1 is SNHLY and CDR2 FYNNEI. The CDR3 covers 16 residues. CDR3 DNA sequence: TGTGCCAGCAGTGAAATGGGACAGGGGGCCCTCAGTGAGCAGTTCTTC. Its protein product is CASSEMGQGALSEQFF. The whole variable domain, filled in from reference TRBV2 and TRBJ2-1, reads EPEVTQTPSHQVTQMGQEVILRCVPISNHLYFYWYRQILGQKVEFLVSFYNNEISEKSEIFDDQFSVERPDGSNFTLKIRSTKLEDSAMYFCASSEMGQGALSEQFFGPGTRLTVL.

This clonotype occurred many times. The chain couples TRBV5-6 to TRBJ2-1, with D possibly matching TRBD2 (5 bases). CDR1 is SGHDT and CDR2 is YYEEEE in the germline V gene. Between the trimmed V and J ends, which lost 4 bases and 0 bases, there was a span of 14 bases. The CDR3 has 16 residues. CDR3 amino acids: CASSHRVGSSYNEQFF. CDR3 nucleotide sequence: TGTGCCAGCAGCCACCGTGTGGGGAGCTCCTACAATGAGCAGTTCTTC.

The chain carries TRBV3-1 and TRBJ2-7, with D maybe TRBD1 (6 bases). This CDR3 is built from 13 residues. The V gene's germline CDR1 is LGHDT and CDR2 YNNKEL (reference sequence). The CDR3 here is CASSLGQSYDQYV. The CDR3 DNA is TGTGCCAGCAGCCTAGGACAGTCCTACGACCAGTACGTC.

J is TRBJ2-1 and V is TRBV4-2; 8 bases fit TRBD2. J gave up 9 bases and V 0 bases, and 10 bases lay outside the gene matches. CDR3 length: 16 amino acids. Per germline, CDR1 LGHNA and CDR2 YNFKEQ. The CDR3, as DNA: TGTGCCAGCAGCCAAGAAGGGATAGCGGGATTTCCTGAGCAGTTCTTC. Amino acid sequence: CASSQEGIAGFPEQFF.

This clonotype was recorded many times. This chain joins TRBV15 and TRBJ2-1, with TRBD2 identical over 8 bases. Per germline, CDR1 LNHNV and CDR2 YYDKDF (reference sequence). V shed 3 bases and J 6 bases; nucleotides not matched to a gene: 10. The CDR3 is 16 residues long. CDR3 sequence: CATSSLAGIRINEQFF. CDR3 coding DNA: TGTGCCACCAGCAGTTTAGCGGGAATTAGAATCAATGAGCAGTTCTTC.